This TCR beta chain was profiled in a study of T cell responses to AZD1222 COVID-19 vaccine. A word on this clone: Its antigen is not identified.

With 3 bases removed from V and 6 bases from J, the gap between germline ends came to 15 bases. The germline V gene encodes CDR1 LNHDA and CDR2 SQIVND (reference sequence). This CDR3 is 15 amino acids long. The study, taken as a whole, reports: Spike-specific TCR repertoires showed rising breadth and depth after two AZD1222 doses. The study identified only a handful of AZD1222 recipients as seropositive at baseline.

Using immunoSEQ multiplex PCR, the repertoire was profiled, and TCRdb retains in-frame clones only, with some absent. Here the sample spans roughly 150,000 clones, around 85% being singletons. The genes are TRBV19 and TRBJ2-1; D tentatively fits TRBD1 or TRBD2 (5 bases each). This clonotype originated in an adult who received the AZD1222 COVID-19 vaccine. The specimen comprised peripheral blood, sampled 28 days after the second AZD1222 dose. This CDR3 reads CASSIRDLPFNEQFF. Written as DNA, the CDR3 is TGTGCCAGTAGTATCCGGGACCTGCCTTTCAATGAGCAGTTCTTC. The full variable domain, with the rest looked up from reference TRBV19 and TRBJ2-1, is DGGITQSPKYLFRKEGQNVTLSCEQNLNHDAMYWYRQDPGQGLRLIYYSQIVNDFQKGDIAEGYSVSREKKESFPLTVTSAQKNPTAFYLCASSIRDLPFNEQFFGPGTRLTVL.